The clone carrying this TCR beta chain showed up many times. The CDR3 length is 15 residues. V dropped 0 bases and J dropped 4 bases, with 10 bases sitting between them. CDR1 and CDR2 from the germline V gene are MNHEY and SVGAGI. TCRdb itself ran the RT-PCR reads through MiXCR, one entry per CDR3 protein. The sample lists fewer than 800,000 distinct CDR3 sequences, around 14% occurring once. The chain carries TRBV6-5 and TRBJ2-1; unclear D gene. The sequence derives from a female donor in good health, serving as a healthy control. The sequenced material came from memory CD4+ T cells from blood. In DNA form, the CDR3 reads TGTGCCAGCAGTTACTCGGCCTTGGGATACAATGAGCAGTTCTTC. Its translation: CASSYSALGYNEQFF.